These 5 T cell receptor beta chains share one sample of origin, sequenced in a study of identical twins. TCRdb re-derived calls from the 5' RACE reads in MiXCR, one entry per CDR3 protein. The data show 450,000 to 600,000 distinct CDR3 sequences, approximately 20% seen once. Separately, the same data were catalogued under a study of yellow fever vaccine responses in identical twins.

Sequencing was performed on CD4+ T cells sorted from blood. These receptors were taken from a woman aged 18 to 35 in good health.

The chain joins TRBV24-1 to TRBJ2-6; no definite D call. In germline, CDR1 is KGHDR, CDR2 SFDVKD. This CDR3 region has 12 residues. With 7 bases removed from V and 2 bases from J, the gap between germline ends came to 2 bases. CDR3 bases: TGTGCCACCAGCCCTGGGGCCAACGTCCTGACTTTC. Translation: CATSPGANVLTF.

This chain links TRBV19 with TRBJ1-5, with 7 bases that match TRBD1. This CDR3 is 13 amino acids long. V shed 10 bases and J 7 bases; nucleotides not matched to a gene: 10. From germline, CDR1 is LNHDA and CDR2 SQIVND (reference sequence). CDR3 nucleotides: TGTGCCACCGGGACAGACCATCAGCAGCCCCAGCATTTT. This gives the protein CATGTDHQQPQHF.

The rearrangement uses TRBV28 and TRBJ2-7, with 10 nucleotides matching TRBD1. The germline CDR1 and CDR2 sequences are MDHEN and SYDVKM. The CDR3 consists of 15 residues. V lost 5 bases to trimming and J lost 2 bases; unmatched junction nucleotides: 6. CDR3 in DNA: TGTGCCAGCAGTCCCCGGGACAGGGGAACCTACGAGCAGTACGTC. Its protein is CASSPRDRGTYEQYV.

This clonotype was seen at least ten times. The chain couples TRBV20-1 to TRBJ1-4; D unresolved. Germline V gives CDR1 DFQATT, CDR2 SNEGSKA (reference sequence). V shed 3 bases and J shed 8 bases, with 13 bases lying between them. CDR3 length: 13 amino acids. The CDR3 is CSASGDSREKLFF. The CDR3 bases are TGCAGTGCTAGCGGCGACTCCCGGGAAAAACTGTTTTTT.

This clonotype was counted a single time. V gene TRBV29-1 combines with J gene TRBJ2-1, with TRBD2 matching 9 bases. Germline CDR1 is SQVTM and CDR2 is ANQGSEA. This CDR3 is 15 amino acids long. J gave up 11 bases and V 4 bases, and 15 bases lay outside the gene matches. In DNA, the CDR3 is TGCAGCGTTGTTCTGGCGGGAGGGCCATGGAATAAGCAGTTCTTC. Its protein product is CSVVLAGGPWNKQFF.